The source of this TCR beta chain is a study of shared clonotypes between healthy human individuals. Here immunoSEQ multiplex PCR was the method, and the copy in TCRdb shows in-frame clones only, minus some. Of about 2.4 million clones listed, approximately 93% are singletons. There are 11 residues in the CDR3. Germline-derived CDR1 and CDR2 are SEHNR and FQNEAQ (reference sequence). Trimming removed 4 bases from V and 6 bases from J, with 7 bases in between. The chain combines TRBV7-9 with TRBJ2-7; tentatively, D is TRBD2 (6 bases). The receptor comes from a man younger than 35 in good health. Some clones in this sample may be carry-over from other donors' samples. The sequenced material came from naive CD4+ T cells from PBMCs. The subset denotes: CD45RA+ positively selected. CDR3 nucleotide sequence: TGTGCCAGCAGCTCCGGGGGCGAGCAGTACTTC. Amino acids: CASSSGGEQYF.